By frequency in the sample, the clone carrying this T cell receptor beta chain is medium-sized. What it binds is not known. These data are taken from a study of siplizumab effects on memory and regulatory T cells. Notes on the study in general: Naive versus memory phenotype went unassigned for roughly 80-96% of proliferating CD4+ or CD8+ clones. Whether proliferating Tregs in siplizumab cultures suppress was not functionally confirmed.

It was at 37°C and for under 7 days that the mixed lymphocyte reaction cells were cocultured. V lost 6 bases and J lost 6, with 12 bases in between. Germline-derived CDR1 and CDR2 are SEHNR and FQNEAQ (reference sequence). This CDR3 has 12 amino acids. Assay used: immunoSEQ multiplex PCR; TCRdb lists only in-frame clones, some missing. The sample gives 10,000 or so clones, over 40% of which show up once; about 10% is in the top ten. J is TRBJ2-7 and V is TRBV7-9; tentative D call: TRBD2 (6 bases). This clonotype was sampled from a human donor in good health; the cells came from an allogeneic mixed lymphocyte reaction. The sample consisted of CFSE-low (dividing) CD8+ T cells sorted from an allogeneic mixed lymphocyte reaction. The CDR3 nucleotides read TGTGCCAGCAGAATGATCGGGGGCGAGCAGTACTTC. This gives the protein CASRMIGGEQYF.